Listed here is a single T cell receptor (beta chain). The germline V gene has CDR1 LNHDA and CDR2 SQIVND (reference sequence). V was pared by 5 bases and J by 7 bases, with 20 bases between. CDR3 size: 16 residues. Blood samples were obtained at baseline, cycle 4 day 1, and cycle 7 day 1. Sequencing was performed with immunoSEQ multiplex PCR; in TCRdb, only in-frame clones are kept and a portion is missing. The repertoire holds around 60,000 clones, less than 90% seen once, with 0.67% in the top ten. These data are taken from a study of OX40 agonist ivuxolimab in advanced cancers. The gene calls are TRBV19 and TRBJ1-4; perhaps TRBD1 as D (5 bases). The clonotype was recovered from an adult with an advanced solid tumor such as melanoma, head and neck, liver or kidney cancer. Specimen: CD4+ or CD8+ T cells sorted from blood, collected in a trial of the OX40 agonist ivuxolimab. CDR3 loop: CASSPAPQGFGEKLFF. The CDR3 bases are TGTGCCAGTAGTCCCGCACCTCAGGGTTTCGGTGAAAAACTGTTTTTT.